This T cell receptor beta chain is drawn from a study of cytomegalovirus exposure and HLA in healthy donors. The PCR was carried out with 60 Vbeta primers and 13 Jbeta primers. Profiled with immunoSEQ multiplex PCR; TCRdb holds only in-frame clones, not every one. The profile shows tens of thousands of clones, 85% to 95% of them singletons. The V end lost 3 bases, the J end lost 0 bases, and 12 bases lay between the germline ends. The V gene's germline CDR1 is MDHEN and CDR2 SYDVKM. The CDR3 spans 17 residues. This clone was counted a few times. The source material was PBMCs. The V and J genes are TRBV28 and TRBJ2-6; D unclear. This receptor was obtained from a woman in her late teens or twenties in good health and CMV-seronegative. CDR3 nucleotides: TGTGCCAGCAGTTTGGCGGAACTCCACTCTGGGGCCAACGTCCTGACTTTC. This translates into CASSLAELHSGANVLTF.